This passage covers 18 T cell receptor beta chains from one sample sequenced in a study of cytomegalovirus exposure and HLA in healthy donors. In the PCR, 60 Vbeta and 13 Jbeta primers were used. Produced via immunoSEQ multiplex PCR; TCRdb's table is partial and in-frame only. The sample consists of 150,000 to 170,000 clones, around 80% of them appearing once. Sequenced: PBMCs. The source is a man between 18 and 35 years old in good health and CMV-seronegative.

The chain couples TRBV7-9 to TRBJ2-7; the D is unclear. The V end was cut by 0 bases, the J end by 5 bases, with 14 bases between. CDR1 and CDR2 from the germline V gene are SEHNR and FQNEAQ (reference sequence). This CDR3 has 15 amino acids. The CDR3 reads CASSLAGPYRNEQYF. The CDR3 DNA reads as TGTGCCAGCAGCTTAGCGGGCCCCTATCGGAACGAGCAGTACTTC.

The chain carries TRBV2 and TRBJ2-3; the D gene is possibly TRBD2 (6 bases). Germline V lookup: CDR1 SNHLY, CDR2 FYNNEI. The CDR3 sequence is 14 residues long. The V end was cut by 8 bases, the J end by 5 bases, with 17 bases between. The CDR3 reads CASVPSVPGDTQYF. The DNA for the CDR3 is TGTGCCAGCGTCCCTAGCGTGCCCGGAGATACGCAGTATTTT.

The rearrangement links TRBV19 to TRBJ2-7; possibly TRBD1 for D (6 bases). CDR3 size: 16 residues. Trimming removed 6 bases from V and 0 bases from J, with 18 bases in between. From germline, CDR1 is LNHDA and CDR2 SQIVND (reference sequence). The CDR3 nucleotides are TGTGCCAGTAGCCCACAGGGAAGGATCTCCTCCTACGAGCAGTACTTC. Protein product: CASSPQGRISSYEQYF.

J is TRBJ2-2 and V is TRBV5-1, with D hard to call. Trimming shortened V by 0 bases and J by 1 base, and 7 bases separated the two germline ends. This CDR3 comprises 15 residues. The germline V gene encodes CDR1 SGHRS and CDR2 YFSETQ. The CDR3 loop is CASSLGAGNTGELFF. As DNA, the CDR3 is TGCGCCAGCAGCTTGGGGGCCGGGAACACCGGGGAGCTGTTTTTT.

The CDR3 protein is CASSLAGGVPDTQYF. In DNA, the CDR3 is TGTGCCAGCAGCTTAGCGGGAGGTGTACCAGATACGCAGTATTTT. V usage is TRBV7-2 and J usage is TRBJ2-3; D possibly corresponds to TRBD2 (6 bases). The CDR3 spans 15 residues. V lost 0 bases, J lost 4 bases, and 11 bases lay in between. Germline V gene sequence: CDR1 SGHTA, CDR2 FQGNSA.

J is TRBJ1-5 and V is TRBV2; 9 bases agree with TRBD1. The CDR3 totals 15 residues. Germline V CDR1 and CDR2: SNHLY, FYNNEI. The V segment lost 5 bases and the J segment 11 bases; nucleotides outside the gene matches: 13. The CDR3 nucleotides are TGTGCCAGCAGTCTTACCGGGACAGGGTCCCCTGCCCAGCATTTT. This codes for CASSLTGTGSPAQHF.

CDR3 in amino acids: CASSAEEPLRWTGELFF. In nucleotides, the CDR3 is TGTGCCAGCTCTGCGGAGGAGCCCCTGAGATGGACCGGGGAGCTGTTTTTT. The chain carries TRBV18 and TRBJ2-2; possible D gene TRBD2, 5 bases. Germline V gene sequence: CDR1 KGHSH, CDR2 LQKENI. V lost 6 bases and J 5 bases, leaving 22 bases between the germline ends. This CDR3 comprises 17 residues.

The rearrangement links TRBV20-1 to TRBJ1-1, with D possibly matching TRBD1 (5 bases). Germline V gene lookup returns CDR1 DFQATT and CDR2 SNEGSKA (reference sequence). The ends were cut back, 5 bases at V and 14 bases at J, with 18 bases in the middle. This CDR3 region has 11 residues. CDR3 region: CSAAREGYRFF. The CDR3 region has the DNA TGCAGTGCTGCCAGGGAGGGTTATAGGTTCTTT.

The chain uses TRBV10-2 and TRBJ2-7; TRBD2 matches at 14 bases. Germline V gene sequence: CDR1 WSHSY, CDR2 SAAADI. The CDR3 has 19 amino acids. The J segment lost 0 bases and the V segment lost 0 bases, leaving 7 bases of the junction unmatched. The CDR3 nucleotides read TGCGCCAGCAGTGAGTCGATAGGGACTAGCGGGAGAACCTCCTACGAGCAGTACTTC. Translating it yields CASSESIGTSGRTSYEQYF.

The rearrangement joins TRBV27 to TRBJ2-5, with no clear D. The V gene lost 6 bases and the J gene lost 2 bases, with 7 bases spanning the gap. CDR3 size: 12 residues. Germline-derived CDR1 and CDR2 are MNHEY and SMNVEV (reference sequence). The CDR3: CASRHLQETQYF. CDR3 coding DNA: TGTGCCAGCAGACATCTTCAAGAGACCCAGTACTTC.

The chain recombines TRBV19 with TRBJ2-1, with a tentative D call TRBD1 (5 bases). Trimming shortened V by 9 bases and J by 1 base, and 13 bases separated the two germline ends. Germline CDR1 LNHDA, CDR2 SQIVND (reference sequence). This CDR3 is 14 amino acids long. CDR3 amino acids: CASTIGVSYNEQFF. The CDR3 DNA is TGTGCCAGCACAATAGGGGTATCCTACAATGAGCAGTTCTTC.

The chain uses TRBV5-4 and TRBJ2-3, with D perhaps TRBD2 (6 bases). The germline V gene encodes CDR1 SGHNT and CDR2 YYREEE (reference sequence). The CDR3 spans 16 residues. V shed 0 bases and J shed 3 bases, with 14 bases lying between them. The CDR3: CASSLAPGRRTDTQYF. As DNA, the CDR3 is TGTGCCAGCAGCTTGGCCCCTGGGAGGAGAACAGATACGCAGTATTTT.

Note on this clone: The sample carries other DNA sequences with the same CDR3. The chain joins TRBV4-3 to TRBJ1-1; TRBD1 aligns across 10 bases. Germline V CDR1 and CDR2: LGHNA, YSLEER. The CDR3 has 18 residues. J gave up 1 base and V 0 bases, and 8 bases lay outside the gene matches. This CDR3 reads CASSQDRTGGRGNTEAFF. CDR3 in DNA: TGCGCCAGCAGCCAAGATAGGACAGGGGGGAGAGGGAACACTGAAGCTTTCTTT.

The chain couples TRBV12-5 to TRBJ1-2; D possibly corresponds to TRBD1 (5 bases). The CDR3 loop spans 13 amino acids. Germline CDR1 is LGHNT and CDR2 is FRNRAP. Trimming stripped 6 bases from V and 7 bases from J, with 15 bases between. The CDR3 nucleotides are TGTGCTAGTGGCGGTGGGGCAGAGATTGGCTACACCTTC. It translates to CASGGGAEIGYTF.

The chain couples TRBV4-3 to TRBJ2-3, with TRBD2 as a possible D gene (6 bases). Deletions cut 1 base from V and 4 bases from J, with 18 bases between. Looked up from germline, CDR1 is LGHNA and CDR2 is YSLEER. This CDR3 is built from 17 residues. CDR3 region: CASSQGPGGGHADTQYF. The CDR3 bases are TGCGCCAGCAGCCAAGGGCCCGGGGGAGGCCACGCAGATACGCAGTATTTT.

This clone turned up a few times. The V gene is TRBV2, the J gene TRBJ2-3, with 10 bases matching TRBD2. Germline CDR1 is SNHLY and CDR2 is FYNNEI. The CDR3 extends over 15 amino acids. The V segment lost 6 bases and the J segment 0 bases; nucleotides outside the gene matches: 3. The CDR3 reads CASRLAGVSTDTQYF. The CDR3 nucleotides read TGTGCCAGCAGGCTAGCGGGAGTGAGCACAGATACGCAGTATTTT.

The chain links TRBV7-2 to TRBJ2-5; 10 nucleotides line up with TRBD1. Near its end, the DNA agrees better with TRBJ2-7, so the J call may be wrong. Germline CDR1 reads SGHTA; CDR2 reads FQGNSA. The CDR3 extends over 16 amino acids. The CDR3 reads CASSLEGQGGSYEQYF. CDR3 DNA sequence: TGTGCCAGCAGCTTAGAAGGACAGGGGGGGTCCTACGAGCAGTACTTC.

The rearrangement uses TRBV27 and TRBJ2-7; weak D call: TRBD2 (7 bases). Trimming stripped 2 bases from V and 2 bases from J, with 16 bases between. Germline lookup yields CDR1 MNHEY and CDR2 SMNVEV (reference sequence). This CDR3 has 16 residues. As DNA, the CDR3 is TGTGCCAGCAGTTTACGGGGGGCTAGCGGAACCTACGAGCAGTACTTC. Its translation: CASSLRGASGTYEQYF.